Presented here are 2 T cell receptor beta chains from one specimen sequenced in a study of blood T cell repertoires in COVID-19 (dated by TCRdb to 2018 to 2021). Library method: the immunoSEQ multiplex PCR assay. The immuneACCESS repertoire file appears here via TCRdb, limited to in-frame rearrangements. These files lack a portion of the clones; in checked studies, under half of the deficit traces to unresolved V genes, and the cause of the others is not known. The sample table lists hundreds of thousands of clones, 88% of them with a count of one. Under 2.5% of the sample lies in the top ten. Sequenced: PBMCs or T cells enriched from blood (not recorded which). These receptors were taken from an older woman in a cohort exposed to, infected with or recovered from COVID-19 (not recorded which).

V is TRBV30 and J is TRBJ1-1; D remains unclear. The V and J ends lost 5 bases and 3 bases respectively, with 16 bases between them. CDR1 is GTSNPN, CDR2 SVGIG, per germline (reference sequence). The CDR3 is 14 residues long. The CDR3 DNA reads as TGTGCCTGGGCCGGCCCCGGGCGGGACACTGAAGCTTTCTTT. Translating gives CAWAGPGRDTEAFF.

The chain is built from TRBV11-2 and TRBJ1-1; TRBD1 might be the D (6 bases). This CDR3 spans 13 amino acids. CDR1 is SGHAT and CDR2 is FQNNGV in the germline V gene. The V and J ends lost 1 base and 10 bases respectively, with 13 bases between them. This CDR3 reads CASSLVLGARAFF. CDR3 DNA sequence: TGTGCCAGCAGCTTAGTTCTGGGGGCCCGAGCTTTCTTT.